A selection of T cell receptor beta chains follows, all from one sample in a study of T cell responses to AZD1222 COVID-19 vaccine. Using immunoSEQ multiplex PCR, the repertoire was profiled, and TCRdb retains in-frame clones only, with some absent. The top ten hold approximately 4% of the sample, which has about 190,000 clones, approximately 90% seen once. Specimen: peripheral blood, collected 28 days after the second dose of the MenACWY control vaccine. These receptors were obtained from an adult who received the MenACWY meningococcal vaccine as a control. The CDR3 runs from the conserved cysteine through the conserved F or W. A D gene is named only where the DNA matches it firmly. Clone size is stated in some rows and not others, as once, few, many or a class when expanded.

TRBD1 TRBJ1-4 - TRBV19 TGTGCCAGTGTCGGACAGGGTAAAGAAAAACTGTTTTTT CASVGQGKEKLFF
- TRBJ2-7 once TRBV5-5 TGTGCCAGCAGCTTGGATGTTAGCGCTTGGGAGCAGTACTTC CASSLDVSAWEQYF
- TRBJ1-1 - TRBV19 TGTGCCAGTAATGGGCAGGGGTTATCTGAAGCTTTCTTT CASNGQGLSEAFF
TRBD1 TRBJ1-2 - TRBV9 TGTGCCAGCAGCAGGCCGATGGGACAGGGGGCACGTGGCTACACCTTC CASSRPMGQGARGYTF
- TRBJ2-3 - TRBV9 TGTGCCAGCAGCGAGGCTGGGAGCACAGATACGCAGTATTTT CASSEAGSTDTQYF
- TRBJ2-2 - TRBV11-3 TGTGCCAGCAGCTTAGTTAGGAGCACCGGGGAGCTGTTTTTT CASSLVRSTGELFF
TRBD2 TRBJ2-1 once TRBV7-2 TGTGCCAGCTCACCGGGACTAGCTTTCGATGAGCAGTTCTTC CASSPGLAFDEQFF
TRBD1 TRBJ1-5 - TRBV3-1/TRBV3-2 TGTGCCAGCAGCGAATCAGGGGGCTACAATCAGCCCCAGCATTTT CASSESGGYNQPQHF
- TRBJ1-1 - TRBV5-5 TGTGCCAGCAGCTTTCACACTGAAGCTTTCTTT CASSFHTEAFF
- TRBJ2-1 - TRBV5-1 TGCGCCAGCAGCTTGCATCTCGGGGTACAGGACAATGAGCAGTTCTTC CASSLHLGVQDNEQFF
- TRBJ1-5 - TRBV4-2 TGTGCCAGCAGCCAGGCCTTAGACAGATTTCAGCCCCAGCATTTT CASSQALDRFQPQHF
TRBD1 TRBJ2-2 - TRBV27 TGTGCCATCTCCGGGACAGGACCCACCGGGGAGCTGTTTTTT CAISGTGPTGELFF
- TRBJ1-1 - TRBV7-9 TGTGCCAGCAGCCCCCCAACCGGGGTATACACTGAAGCTTTCTTT CASSPPTGVYTEAFF
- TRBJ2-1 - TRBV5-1 TGCGCCAGCAGCGTGAATTCGGGCTCCTACAATGAGCAGTTCTTC CASSVNSGSYNEQFF
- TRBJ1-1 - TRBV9 TGTGCCAGCAGCGTAGCCCATAACACTGAAGCTTTCTTT CASSVAHNTEAFF
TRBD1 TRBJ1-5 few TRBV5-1 TGCGCCAGCAGCTTGGAGCCCCGGGCAGGGGGTCACAATCAGCCCCAGCATTTT CASSLEPRAGGHNQPQHF
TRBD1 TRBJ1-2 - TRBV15 TGTGCCACCAGCAGAGATGGGGGACAGATCTATGGCTACACCTTC CATSRDGGQIYGYTF
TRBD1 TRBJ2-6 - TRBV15 TGTGCCACCAGCAGTTACAGGGGGCCTGGGGCCAACGTCCTGACTTTC CATSSYRGPGANVLTF
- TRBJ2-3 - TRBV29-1 TGCAGCATAGGAGGGGGGCTGGATACGCAGTATTTT CSIGGGLDTQYF
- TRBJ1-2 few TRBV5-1 TGCGCCAGCAGCTTGAAGGGCCAAGGGCCGAACTATGGCTACACCTTC CASSLKGQGPNYGYTF
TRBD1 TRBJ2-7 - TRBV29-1 TGCAGCGCGACAAGGGGGGACAGGGTCGAGCAGTACTTC CSATRGDRVEQYF
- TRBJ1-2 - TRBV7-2 TGTGCCAGCAGCTTAGAGGCCATCTATGGCTACACCTTC CASSLEAIYGYTF
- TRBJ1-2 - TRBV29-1 TGCAGCGTTGAATTACAGGGAATGTTTGGCTACACCTTC CSVELQGMFGYTF
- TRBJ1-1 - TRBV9 TGTGCCAGCAGCGTAGCCGGCAGGGGAACTGAAGCTTTCTTT CASSVAGRGTEAFF
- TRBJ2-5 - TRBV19 TGTGCCAGTAGTTATGGGGGCCAAGAGACCCAGTACTTC CASSYGGQETQYF
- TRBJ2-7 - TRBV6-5 TGTGCCAGCAGTTCCGGGGGAGTAAGCCACGAGCAGTACTTC CASSSGGVSHEQYF
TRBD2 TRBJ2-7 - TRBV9 TGTGCCAGCAGCGCAGTCGGACTAGCGGGAGCCTACGAGCAGTACTTC CASSAVGLAGAYEQYF
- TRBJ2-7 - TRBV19 TGTGCCAGTAGTATAGAGGACAGCTTGCAGTACTTC CASSIEDSLQYF
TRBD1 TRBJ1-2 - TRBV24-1 TGTGCCACCAGTGATCCCACAGGGGAGAACTATGGCTACACCTTC CATSDPTGENYGYTF
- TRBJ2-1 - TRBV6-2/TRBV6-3 TGTGCCAGCAGTTACGGGAAGGGGAGCTCCTACAATGAGCAGTTCTTC CASSYGKGSSYNEQFF
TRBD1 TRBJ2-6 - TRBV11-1 TGTGCCAGCAGCTTAGGCAGGGGGGGGGCCAACGTCCTGACTTTC CASSLGRGGANVLTF
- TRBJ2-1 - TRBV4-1 TGCGCCAGCAGCCAAGTGGGTCTTTACAATGAGCAGTTCTTC CASSQVGLYNEQFF
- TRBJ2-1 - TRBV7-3 TGTGCCAGCAGCTTAGGCGAGCACAACGGGCAGTTCTTC CASSLGEHNGQFF
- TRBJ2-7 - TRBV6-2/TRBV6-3 TGTGCCAGCAGCCCTATCGGACGGGGTACCCTCTACGAGCAGTACTTC CASSPIGRGTLYEQYF
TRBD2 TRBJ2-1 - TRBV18 TGTGCCAGCTCACCATCGGTTGGGACTAGCGGGAGGAATGAGCAGTTCTTC CASSPSVGTSGRNEQFF
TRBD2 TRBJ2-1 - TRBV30 TGTGCCTGGAGTGTAAAAGCGGGAGGTGGGAATGAGCAGTTCTTC CAWSVKAGGGNEQFF
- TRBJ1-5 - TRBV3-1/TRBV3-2 TGTGCCAGCAGCCAAGATACATCTTATCAGCCCCAGCATTTT CASSQDTSYQPQHF
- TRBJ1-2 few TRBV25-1 TGTGCCAGCAGTGGGGGGCCGTCCCCAGTCCATGGCTACACCTTC CASSGGPSPVHGYTF
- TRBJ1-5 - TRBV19 TGTGCCAGTAGTCTGACAGGATTTGGTCAGCCCCAGCATTTT CASSLTGFGQPQHF
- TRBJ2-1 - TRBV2 TGTGCCAGCAAGGAAGGAAGTTACAATGAGCAGTTCTTC CASKEGSYNEQFF
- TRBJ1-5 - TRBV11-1 TGTGCCAGCAGCTTAGATGCAGGGATGGACCAGCCCCAGCATTTT CASSLDAGMDQPQHF
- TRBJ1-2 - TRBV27 TGTGCCAGCAGAACCGGGACGGATTATGGCTACACCTTC CASRTGTDYGYTF
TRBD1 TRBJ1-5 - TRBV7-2 TGTGCCAGCAGCGTCAGGACAGGGCTGTTGGATAGCAATCAGCCCCAGCATTTT CASSVRTGLLDSNQPQHF
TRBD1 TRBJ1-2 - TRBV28 TGTGCCAGCAGCTCCGGGACAGGGACTTCTAACTATGGCTACACCTTC CASSSGTGTSNYGYTF
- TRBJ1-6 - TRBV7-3 TGTGCCAGCAGCTCCGACAGATATTCACCCCTCCACTTT CASSSDRYSPLHF
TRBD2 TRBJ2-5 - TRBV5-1 TGCGCCAGCTCCCGATTAGCGGGATATCGAGAGACCCAGTACTTC CASSRLAGYRETQYF
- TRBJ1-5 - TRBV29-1 TGCAGCGTTGTCCAGGGTAGCGGTCAGCCCCAGCATTTT CSVVQGSGQPQHF
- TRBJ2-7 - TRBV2 TGTGCCAGTGGGACGGATACCTCCTACGAGCAGTACTTC CASGTDTSYEQYF
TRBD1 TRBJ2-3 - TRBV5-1 TGCGCCAGCAGCACGGGACAGGGATGGTCAGATACGCAGTATTTT CASSTGQGWSDTQYF
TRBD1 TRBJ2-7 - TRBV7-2 TGTGCCAGCAGCACCCGGACAGGAGATGTCTACGAGCAGTACTTC CASSTRTGDVYEQYF